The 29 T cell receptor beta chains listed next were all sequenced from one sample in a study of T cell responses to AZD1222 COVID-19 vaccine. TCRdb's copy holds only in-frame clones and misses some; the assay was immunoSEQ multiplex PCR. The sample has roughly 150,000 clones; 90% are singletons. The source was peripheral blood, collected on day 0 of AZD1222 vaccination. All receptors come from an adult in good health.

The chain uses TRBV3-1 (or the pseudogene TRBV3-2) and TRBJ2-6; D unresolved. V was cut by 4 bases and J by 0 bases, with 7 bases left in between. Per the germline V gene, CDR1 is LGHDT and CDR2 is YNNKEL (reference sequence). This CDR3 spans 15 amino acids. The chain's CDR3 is CASSPDSSGANVLTF. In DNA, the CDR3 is TGTGCCAGCAGCCCCGATAGCTCTGGGGCCAACGTCCTGACTTTC.

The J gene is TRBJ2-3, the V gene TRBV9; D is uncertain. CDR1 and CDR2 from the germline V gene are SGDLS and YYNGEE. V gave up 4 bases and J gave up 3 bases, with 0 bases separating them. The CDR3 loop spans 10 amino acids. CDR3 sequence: CASSTDTQYF. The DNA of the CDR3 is TGTGCCAGCAGCACAGATACGCAGTATTTT.

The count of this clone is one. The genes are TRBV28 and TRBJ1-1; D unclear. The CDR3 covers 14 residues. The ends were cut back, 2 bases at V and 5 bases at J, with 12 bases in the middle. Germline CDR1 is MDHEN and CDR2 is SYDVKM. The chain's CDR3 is CASSLPPIETEAFF. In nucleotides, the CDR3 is TGTGCCAGCAGTTTACCCCCGATCGAAACTGAAGCTTTCTTT. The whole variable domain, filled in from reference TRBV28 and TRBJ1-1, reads DVKVTQSSRYLVKRTGEKVFLECVQDMDHENMFWYRQDPGLGLRLIYFSYDVKMKEKGDIPEGYSVSREKKERFSLILESASTNQTSMYLCASSLPPIETEAFFGQGTRLTVV.

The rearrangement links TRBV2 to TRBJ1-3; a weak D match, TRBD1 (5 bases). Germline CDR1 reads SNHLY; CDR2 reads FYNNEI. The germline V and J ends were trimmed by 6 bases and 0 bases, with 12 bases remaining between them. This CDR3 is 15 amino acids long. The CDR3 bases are TGTGCCAGCAGGGCGGGGCAAAACTCTGGAAACACCATATATTTT. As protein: CASRAGQNSGNTIYF.

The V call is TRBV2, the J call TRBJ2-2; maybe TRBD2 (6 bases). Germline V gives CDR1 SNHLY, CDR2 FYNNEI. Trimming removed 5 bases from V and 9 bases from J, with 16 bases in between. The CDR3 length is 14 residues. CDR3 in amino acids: CASSPLAAHRELFF. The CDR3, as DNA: TGTGCCAGCAGTCCACTAGCAGCCCACCGGGAGCTGTTTTTT.

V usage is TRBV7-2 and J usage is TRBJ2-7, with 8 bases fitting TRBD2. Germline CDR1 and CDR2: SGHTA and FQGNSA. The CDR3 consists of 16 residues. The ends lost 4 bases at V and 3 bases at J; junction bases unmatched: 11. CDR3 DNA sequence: TGTGCCAGCAGCTCCCCCACAGCGGGAGCAAACTACGAGCAGTACTTC. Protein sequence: CASSSPTAGANYEQYF.

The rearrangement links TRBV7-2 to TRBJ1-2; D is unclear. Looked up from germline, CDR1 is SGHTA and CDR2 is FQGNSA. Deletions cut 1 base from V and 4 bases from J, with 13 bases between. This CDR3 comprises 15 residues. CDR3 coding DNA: TGTGCCAGCAGCTTAGGACTACAGACTGTCTATGGCTACACCTTC. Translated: CASSLGLQTVYGYTF.

Written as DNA, the CDR3 is TGCAGCGCCCGCCTACCGGGAAACACCATATATTTT. It translates to CSARLPGNTIYF. The rearrangement links TRBV29-1 to TRBJ1-3; D remains ambiguous. This CDR3 is 12 amino acids long. V lost 7 bases, J lost 4 bases, and 11 bases lay in between. Germline V lookup: CDR1 SQVTM, CDR2 ANQGSEA.

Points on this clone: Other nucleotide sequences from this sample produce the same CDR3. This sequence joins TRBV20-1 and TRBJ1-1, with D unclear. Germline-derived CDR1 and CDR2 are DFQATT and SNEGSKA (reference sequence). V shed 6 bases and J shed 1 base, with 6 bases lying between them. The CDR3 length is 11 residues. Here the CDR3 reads CSAPENTEAFF. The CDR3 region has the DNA TGCAGTGCCCCGGAGAACACTGAAGCTTTCTTT.

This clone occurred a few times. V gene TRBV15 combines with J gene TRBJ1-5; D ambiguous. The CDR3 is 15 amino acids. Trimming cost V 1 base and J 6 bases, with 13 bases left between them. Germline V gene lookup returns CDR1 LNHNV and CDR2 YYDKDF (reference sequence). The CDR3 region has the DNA TGTGCCACCAGCAGAGTCCGGGAGCCGGGTCAGCCCCAGCATTTT. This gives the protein CATSRVREPGQPQHF.

CDR3 region: CASSEWGGFGNSPLHF. DNA of the CDR3: TGTGCCAGCAGTGAATGGGGGGGCTTCGGTAATTCACCCCTCCACTTT. The genes are TRBV2 and TRBJ1-6; D is possibly TRBD1 (6 bases). V dropped 2 bases and J dropped 6 bases, with 14 bases sitting between them. This CDR3 is 16 amino acids long. Germline V gives CDR1 SNHLY, CDR2 FYNNEI.

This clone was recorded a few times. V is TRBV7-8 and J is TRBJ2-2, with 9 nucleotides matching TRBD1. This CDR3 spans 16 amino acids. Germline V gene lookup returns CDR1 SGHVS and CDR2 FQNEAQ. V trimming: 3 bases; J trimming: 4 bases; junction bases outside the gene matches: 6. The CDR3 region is CASSFSRDRVTGELFF. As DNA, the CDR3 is TGTGCCAGCAGCTTCAGCCGGGACAGGGTCACCGGGGAGCTGTTTTTT. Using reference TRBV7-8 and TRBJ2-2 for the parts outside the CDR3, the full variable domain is GAGVSQSPRYKVAKRGQDVALRCDPISGHVSLFWYQQALGQGPEFLTYFQNEAQLDKSGLPSDRFFAERPEGSVSTLKIQRTQQEDSAVYLCASSFSRDRVTGELFFGEGSRLTVL.

CDR3 region: CASSLDSTGANYGYTF. The CDR3 nucleotides are TGTGCCAGCAGCTTAGATTCGACAGGAGCTAACTATGGCTACACCTTC. The V and J genes are TRBV11-2 and TRBJ1-2, with D perhaps matching TRBD1 (6 bases). CDR1 is SGHAT, CDR2 FQNNGV, per germline. CDR3 length equals 16 residues. V gave up 0 bases and J gave up 0 bases, with 11 bases separating them.

CDR3 bases: TGTGCCAGCTTACTACAGGGAGCCGAAAAACTGTTTTTT. Protein product: CASLLQGAEKLFF. This chain links TRBV28 with TRBJ1-4; D may be TRBD1 (6 bases). Between the trimmed V and J ends, which lost 8 bases and 8 bases, there was a span of 15 bases. This CDR3 contains 13 residues. Germline CDR1 reads MDHEN; CDR2 reads SYDVKM. The full variable domain, its missing parts supplied by reference TRBV28 and TRBJ1-4, is DVKVTQSSRYLVKRTGEKVFLECVQDMDHENMFWYRQDPGLGLRLIYFSYDVKMKEKGDIPEGYSVSREKKERFSLILESASTNQTSMYLCASLLQGAEKLFFGSGTQLSVL.

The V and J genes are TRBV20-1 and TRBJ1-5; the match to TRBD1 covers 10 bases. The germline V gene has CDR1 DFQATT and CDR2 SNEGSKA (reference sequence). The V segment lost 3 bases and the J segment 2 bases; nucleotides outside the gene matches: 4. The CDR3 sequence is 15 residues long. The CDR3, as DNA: TGCAGTGCTAGTTCCGGGACAGGGGGCAATCAGCCCCAGCATTTT. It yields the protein CSASSGTGGNQPQHF.

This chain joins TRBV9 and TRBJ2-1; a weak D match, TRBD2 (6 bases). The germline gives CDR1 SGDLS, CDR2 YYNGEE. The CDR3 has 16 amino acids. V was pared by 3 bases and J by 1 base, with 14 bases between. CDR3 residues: CASSGGAHRSYNEQFF. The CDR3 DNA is TGTGCCAGCAGCGGCGGGGCCCACCGGTCCTACAATGAGCAGTTCTTC.

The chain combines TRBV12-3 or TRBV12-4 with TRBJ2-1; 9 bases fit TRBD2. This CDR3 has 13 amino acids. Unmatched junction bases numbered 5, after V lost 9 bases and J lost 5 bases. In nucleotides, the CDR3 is TGTGCCAGTGCTAGCGGGACCCACAATGAGCAGTTCTTC. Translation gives CASASGTHNEQFF.

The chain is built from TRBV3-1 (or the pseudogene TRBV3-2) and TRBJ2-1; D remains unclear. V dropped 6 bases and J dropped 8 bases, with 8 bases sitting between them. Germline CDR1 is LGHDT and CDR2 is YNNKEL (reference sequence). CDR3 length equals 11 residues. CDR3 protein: CASRHRDEQFF. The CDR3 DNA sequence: TGTGCCAGCAGGCACCGGGATGAGCAGTTCTTC.

In nucleotides, the CDR3 is TGTGCCAGCAGCCAGGGACAGATGTATAATTCACCCCTCCACTTT. Its protein is CASSQGQMYNSPLHF. V usage is TRBV4-2 and J usage is TRBJ1-6, with TRBD1 matching over 7 bases. J gave up 4 bases and V 3 bases, and 3 bases lay outside the gene matches. The CDR3 length is 15 residues. Germline V gene lookup returns CDR1 LGHNA and CDR2 YNFKEQ.

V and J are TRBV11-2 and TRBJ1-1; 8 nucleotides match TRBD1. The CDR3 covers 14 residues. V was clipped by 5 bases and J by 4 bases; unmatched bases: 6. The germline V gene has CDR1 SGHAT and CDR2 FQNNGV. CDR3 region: CASSKYRGSTEAFF. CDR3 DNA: TGTGCCAGCAGCAAATACAGGGGGTCCACTGAAGCTTTCTTT.

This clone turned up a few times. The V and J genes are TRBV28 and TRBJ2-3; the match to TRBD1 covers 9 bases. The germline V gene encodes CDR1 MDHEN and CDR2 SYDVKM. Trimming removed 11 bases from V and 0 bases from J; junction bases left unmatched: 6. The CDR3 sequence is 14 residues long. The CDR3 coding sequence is TGTGCCTCACAGGGGGCCCCGAGCACAGATACGCAGTATTTT. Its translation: CASQGAPSTDTQYF. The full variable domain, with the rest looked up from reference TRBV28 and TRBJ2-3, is DVKVTQSSRYLVKRTGEKVFLECVQDMDHENMFWYRQDPGLGLRLIYFSYDVKMKEKGDIPEGYSVSREKKERFSLILESASTNQTSMYLCASQGAPSTDTQYFGPGTRLTVL.

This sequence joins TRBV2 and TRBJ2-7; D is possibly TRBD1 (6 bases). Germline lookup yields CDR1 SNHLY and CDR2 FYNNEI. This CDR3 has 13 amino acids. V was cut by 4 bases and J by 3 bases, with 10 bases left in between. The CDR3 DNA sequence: TGTGCCAGCAGTGGGCCAGGGGACTACGAGCAGTACTTC. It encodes CASSGPGDYEQYF.

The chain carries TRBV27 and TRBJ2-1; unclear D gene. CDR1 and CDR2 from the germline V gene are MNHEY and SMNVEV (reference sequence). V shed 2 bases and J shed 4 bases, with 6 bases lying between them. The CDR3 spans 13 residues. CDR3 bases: TGTGCCAGCAGTTTAGGCTTATACAATGAGCAGTTCTTC. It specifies CASSLGLYNEQFF.

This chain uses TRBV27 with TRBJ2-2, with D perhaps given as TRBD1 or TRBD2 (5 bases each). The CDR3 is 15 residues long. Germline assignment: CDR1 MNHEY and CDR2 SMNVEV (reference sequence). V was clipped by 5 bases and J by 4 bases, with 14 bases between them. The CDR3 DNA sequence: TGTGCCAGCAGTCGACCGGGACCCGGCACCGGGGAGCTGTTTTTT. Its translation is CASSRPGPGTGELFF.

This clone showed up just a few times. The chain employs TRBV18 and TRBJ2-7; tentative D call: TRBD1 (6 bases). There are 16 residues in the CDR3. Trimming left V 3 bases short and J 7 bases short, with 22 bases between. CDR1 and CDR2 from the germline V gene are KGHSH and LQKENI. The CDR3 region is CASSPMAAGAQGEQYF. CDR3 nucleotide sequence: TGTGCCAGCTCACCCATGGCTGCAGGGGCCCAAGGGGAGCAGTACTTC.

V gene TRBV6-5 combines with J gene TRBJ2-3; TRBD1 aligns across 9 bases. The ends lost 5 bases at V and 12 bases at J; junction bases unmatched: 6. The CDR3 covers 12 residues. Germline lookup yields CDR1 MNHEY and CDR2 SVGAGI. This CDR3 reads CASSTRDRAQYF. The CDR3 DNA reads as TGTGCCAGCAGTACCCGGGACAGGGCTCAGTATTTT.

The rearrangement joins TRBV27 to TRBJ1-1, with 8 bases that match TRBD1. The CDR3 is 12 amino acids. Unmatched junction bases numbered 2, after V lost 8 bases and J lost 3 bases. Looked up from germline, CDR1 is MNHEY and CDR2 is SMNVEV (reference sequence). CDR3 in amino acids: CASRDRHTEAFF. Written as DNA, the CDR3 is TGTGCCAGCCGGGACAGGCACACTGAAGCTTTCTTT.

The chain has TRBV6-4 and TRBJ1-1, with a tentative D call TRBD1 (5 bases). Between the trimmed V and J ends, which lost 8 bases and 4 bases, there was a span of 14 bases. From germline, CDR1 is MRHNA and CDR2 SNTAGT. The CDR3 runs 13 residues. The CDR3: CASSLGVGTEAFF. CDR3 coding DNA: TGTGCCAGCTCTCTGGGGGTAGGCACTGAAGCTTTCTTT.

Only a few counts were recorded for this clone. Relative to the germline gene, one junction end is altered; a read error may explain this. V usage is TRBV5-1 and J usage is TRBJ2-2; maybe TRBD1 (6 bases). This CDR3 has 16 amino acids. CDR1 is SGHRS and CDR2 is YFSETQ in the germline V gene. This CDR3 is CASSLDSLSVTGELFF. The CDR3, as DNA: TGCGCCAGCAGTTTGGACAGTCTGTCGGTCACCGGGGAGCTGTTTTTT.